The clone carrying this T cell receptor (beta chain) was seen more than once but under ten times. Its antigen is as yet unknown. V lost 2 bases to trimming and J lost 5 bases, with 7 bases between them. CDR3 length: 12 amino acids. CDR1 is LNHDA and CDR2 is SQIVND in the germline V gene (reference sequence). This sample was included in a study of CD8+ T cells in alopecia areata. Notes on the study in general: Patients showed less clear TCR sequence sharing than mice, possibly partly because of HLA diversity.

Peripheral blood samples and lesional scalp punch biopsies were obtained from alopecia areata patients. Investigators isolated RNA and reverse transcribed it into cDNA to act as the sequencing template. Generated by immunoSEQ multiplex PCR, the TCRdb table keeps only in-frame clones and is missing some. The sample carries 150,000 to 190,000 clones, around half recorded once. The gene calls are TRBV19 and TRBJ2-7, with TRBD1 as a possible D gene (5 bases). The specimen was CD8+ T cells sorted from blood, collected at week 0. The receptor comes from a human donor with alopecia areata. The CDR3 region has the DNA TGTGCCAGTAGTATACAGGGAAACGAGCAGTACTTC. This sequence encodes CASSIQGNEQYF.